The 23 T cell receptor beta chains in this list originate from one sample, sequenced in a study of T cell repertoires in cytomegalovirus infection. For these receptors, no antigen is known. MiXCR, run by TCRdb on the reads, gives a single entry per CDR3 protein. The sample lists about 110,000 distinct CDR3 sequences, under 45% occurring once. The specimen comprised CD8+ T cells from cultured PBMCs, sampled from culture after CMV antigen stimulation. These receptors were taken from a human donor in good health (CMV status not recorded). Some clones in this sample may be carry-over from other donors' samples.

The rearrangement links TRBV5-8 to TRBJ2-1, with 9 positions matching TRBD1. Germline trimming cut 4 bases from V and 8 bases from J; bases unmatched to any gene: 1. This CDR3 region has 12 residues. Germline V gene lookup returns CDR1 SGHTS and CDR2 YDEGEE. CDR3 nucleotide sequence: TGTGCCAGCAGCCGGGACAGGGATGAGCAGTTCTTC. Protein sequence: CASSRDRDEQFF.

This clonotype came up a few times. The chain joins TRBV2 to TRBJ2-7; D ambiguous. CDR3 size: 14 residues. Trimming removed 3 bases at V and 3 bases at J, with 12 bases between. Germline CDR1 reads SNHLY; CDR2 reads FYNNEI. CDR3 in amino acids: CASSEVLTLYEQYF. The CDR3 DNA is TGTGCCAGCAGTGAGGTTTTGACACTCTACGAGCAGTACTTC. The entire variable domain, with the rest obtained from reference TRBV2 and TRBJ2-7, is as follows: EPEVTQTPSHQVTQMGQEVILRCVPISNHLYFYWYRQILGQKVEFLVSFYNNEISEKSEIFDDQFSVERPDGSNFTLKIRSTKLEDSAMYFCASSEVLTLYEQYFGPGTRLTVT.

This chain links TRBV20-1 with TRBJ2-1; 12 bases fit TRBD2. J gave up 13 bases and V 6 bases, and 13 bases lay outside the gene matches. The CDR3 runs 14 residues. Germline V lookup: CDR1 DFQATT, CDR2 SNEGSKA (reference sequence). CDR3 DNA: TGCAGTGCCCCATCCCCGGGACTAGCGGGCGGACAGTTCTTC. As protein: CSAPSPGLAGGQFF.

The chain recombines TRBV7-9 with TRBJ1-2, with D uncertain. V shed 1 base and J shed 4 bases, with 10 bases lying between them. This CDR3 has 14 residues. CDR1 and CDR2 (germline): SEHNR, FQNEAQ (reference sequence). The CDR3 is CASSLDAGSYGYTF. For the CDR3, the DNA is TGTGCCAGCAGCTTAGATGCGGGCAGCTATGGCTACACCTTC.

This clonotype was counted a few times. The V call is TRBV7-8, the J call TRBJ1-1; maybe TRBD1 (5 bases). CDR1 SGHVS and CDR2 FQNEAQ come from the germline V gene. CDR3 length: 14 amino acids. Trimming took off 5 bases at V and 1 base at J, with 11 bases between the two ends. The CDR3 sequence is CASSGETENTEAFF. As DNA, the CDR3 is TGTGCCAGCAGCGGAGAGACAGAGAACACTGAAGCTTTCTTT.

This clonotype was picked up a small number of times. The chain joins TRBV27 to TRBJ1-5, with D perhaps TRBD1 (5 bases). This CDR3 region has 15 residues. Germline values: CDR1 MNHEY, CDR2 SMNVEV (reference sequence). V was pared by 8 bases and J by 2 bases, with 16 bases between. The CDR3 DNA reads TGTGCCAGCGGAGACGGGAGGGGCGGCAATCAGCCCCAGCATTTT. Its protein is CASGDGRGGNQPQHF.

The rearrangement uses TRBV7-6 and TRBJ2-1; 9 bases line up with TRBD2. With V trimmed by 5 bases and J by 7 bases, 9 bases remained unmatched. The germline CDR1 and CDR2 sequences are SGHVS and FNYEAQ. The CDR3 loop spans 15 amino acids. CDR3 DNA sequence: TGTGCCAGCAGCGGGCGACTAGCGGACAGGAATGAGCAGTTCTTC. Translation gives CASSGRLADRNEQFF.

This clonotype was seen a handful of times. The chain couples TRBV7-9 to TRBJ2-1; D might be TRBD1 or TRBD2, each matching 6 bases. The germline CDR1 and CDR2 sequences are SEHNR and FQNEAQ (reference sequence). The V gene lost 5 bases and the J gene lost 4 bases, with 18 bases spanning the gap. The length of the CDR3 is 16 residues. CDR3 sequence (DNA): TGTGCCAGCAGCCCCGGGGGCACATACAGTTACAATGAGCAGTTCTTC. Its translation is CASSPGGTYSYNEQFF.

This clonotype was recorded a few times. V is TRBV4-1 and J is TRBJ1-6; D ambiguous. Trimming took 4 bases from V and 9 from J, leaving 22 bases between them. The CDR3 has 17 amino acids. Germline assignment: CDR1 MGHRA and CDR2 YSYEKL. CDR3 loop: CASSPQATAGWGSPLHF. CDR3 DNA sequence: TGCGCCAGCAGCCCCCAGGCGACGGCCGGGTGGGGTTCACCCCTCCACTTT.

Remarks on this clonotype: A much bigger clone sits one base away, suggesting this may be a read error. This rearrangement joins TRBV10-3 to TRBJ2-3; D gene unclear. Germline V gene sequence: CDR1 ENHRY, CDR2 SYGVKD. Trimming cost V 0 bases and J 5 bases, with 12 bases left between them. The CDR3 runs 15 residues. The CDR3 loop reads CAISESIRVIDTQYF. Written as DNA, the CDR3 is TGTGCCATCAGTGAGTCGATAAGGGTCATAGATACGCAGTATTTT.

This clonotype has a count of ten or more. The chain links TRBV5-6 to TRBJ1-3; possibly TRBD1 for D (5 bases). This CDR3 is 15 amino acids long. Trimming stripped 4 bases from V and 0 bases from J, with 11 bases between. Germline CDR1 is SGHDT and CDR2 is YYEEEE. CDR3 loop: CASSPGPSSGNTIYF. The CDR3 DNA reads as TGTGCCAGCAGCCCGGGACCAAGCTCTGGAAACACCATATATTTT.

This rearrangement joins TRBV12-3 or TRBV12-4 to TRBJ2-5, with 13 bases fitting TRBD2. The V and J ends lost 6 bases and 4 bases, in that order; junction bases with no gene match: 5. CDR3 size: 15 residues. The CDR3 region has the DNA TGTGCCAGCAGGAGTGGACTAGCGGGGGTAGAGACCCAGTACTTC. Translating gives CASRSGLAGVETQYF.

The chain couples TRBV27 to TRBJ1-2; 9 positions match TRBD1. Per the germline V gene, CDR1 is MNHEY and CDR2 is SMNVEV (reference sequence). The trim removed 4 bases at V and 8 bases at J, leaving 5 bases unmatched. The CDR3 extends over 13 amino acids. CDR3 protein: CASSSQGAGGYTF. The DNA for the CDR3 is TGTGCCAGCAGTTCACAGGGGGCTGGCGGCTACACCTTC.

On this clonotype: Its ends do not fully match the called genes, so a read error is possible. The gene calls are TRBV7-2 and TRBJ2-2; 10 nucleotides match TRBD2. This CDR3 spans 16 amino acids. Germline V gives CDR1 SGHTA, CDR2 FQGNSA. This CDR3 reads CANSSLAGGNTGELFF. The CDR3 bases are TGTGCCAACAGCTCCTTAGCGGGGGGGAACACCGGGGAGCTGTTTTTT.

The V and J genes are TRBV28 and TRBJ2-4, with 7 bases that match TRBD1. The CDR3 consists of 15 residues. CDR1 and CDR2 from the germline V gene are MDHEN and SYDVKM. Trimming removed 6 bases from V and 3 bases from J; junction bases left unmatched: 8. The CDR3 is CASRETGANKNIQYF. The CDR3 bases are TGTGCCAGCAGGGAAACAGGGGCAAACAAAAACATTCAGTACTTC.

The chain has TRBV19 and TRBJ1-1, with D possibly being TRBD1 (5 bases). The CDR3 is 14 residues long. CDR1 LNHDA and CDR2 SQIVND come from the germline V gene (reference sequence). Trimming removed 6 bases from V and 3 bases from J, with 14 bases in between. The CDR3 loop reads CASRPGRSHTEAFF. DNA of the CDR3: TGTGCCAGTAGGCCGGGACGGAGTCACACTGAAGCTTTCTTT. Filled out from reference TRBV19 and TRBJ1-1, the complete variable domain reads DGGITQSPKYLFRKEGQNVTLSCEQNLNHDAMYWYRQDPGQGLRLIYYSQIVNDFQKGDIAEGYSVSREKKESFPLTVTSAQKNPTAFYLCASRPGRSHTEAFFGQGTRLTVV.

The rearrangement links TRBV7-6 to TRBJ1-1; D not certain. Trimming removed 5 bases at V and 0 bases at J, with 19 bases between. The CDR3 is made up of 17 amino acids. In germline, CDR1 is SGHVS, CDR2 FNYEAQ. The CDR3: CASSPSDGAEVNTEAFF. The CDR3 DNA reads as TGTGCCAGCAGCCCGTCGGACGGAGCTGAGGTGAACACTGAAGCTTTCTTT. Full variable domain (missing parts from reference TRBV7-6 and TRBJ1-1): GAGVSQSPRYKVTKRGQDVALRCDPISGHVSLYWYRQALGQGPEFLTYFNYEAQQDKSGLPNDRFSAERPEGSISTLTIQRTEQRDSAMYRCASSPSDGAEVNTEAFFGQGTRLTVV.

The V gene is TRBV27, the J gene TRBJ1-6; 7 nucleotides agree with TRBD1. V lost 2 bases and J lost 11; bases outside the gene matches: 6. The CDR3 is made up of 14 amino acids. Germline values: CDR1 MNHEY, CDR2 SMNVEV (reference sequence). The CDR3 reads CASSLNRGMTPLHF. In DNA, the CDR3 is TGTGCCAGCAGTTTAAACAGGGGAATGACACCCCTCCACTTT.

The chain employs TRBV4-1 and TRBJ2-1; D may be TRBD1 (6 bases). V was clipped by 6 bases and J by 7 bases, with 7 bases between them. This CDR3 contains 11 residues. Germline V gives CDR1 MGHRA, CDR2 YSYEKL. CDR3 bases: TGCGCCAGCAGACAGGGAAATGAGCAGTTCTTC. Translated: CASRQGNEQFF.

The V and J genes are TRBV5-1 and TRBJ2-3, with D tentatively TRBD1 (5 bases). Germline loops: CDR1 SGHRS, CDR2 YFSETQ. This CDR3 is built from 14 residues. The germline V and J ends were trimmed by 2 bases and 5 bases, with 12 bases remaining between them. The DNA for the CDR3 is TGCGCCAGCAGCTTACTGGGCCAGGGAGATACGCAGTATTTT. This codes for CASSLLGQGDTQYF.

This clonotype was seen more than once but under ten times. This chain links TRBV7-6 with TRBJ2-7; 8 positions agree with TRBD2. The germline V gene has CDR1 SGHVS and CDR2 FNYEAQ. This CDR3 is 14 amino acids long. With 1 base clipped from V and 2 bases from J, the junction kept 1 base outside the gene matches. The CDR3 DNA reads as TGTGCCAGCAGCTTAGGGCGGGAGGCCTACGAGCAGTACTTC. This translates into CASSLGREAYEQYF.

J is TRBJ2-7 and V is TRBV5-4, with a possible D match to TRBD1 (6 bases). V lost 0 bases, J lost 5 bases, and 15 bases lay in between. The germline CDR1 and CDR2 sequences are SGHNT and YYREEE (reference sequence). The CDR3 covers 15 residues. The CDR3 protein is CASSLEGRGNHEQYF. In DNA, the CDR3 is TGTGCCAGCAGCTTGGAGGGCAGGGGTAATCACGAGCAGTACTTC.

The J gene is TRBJ2-3, the V gene TRBV2; TRBD2 matches at 10 bases. From germline, CDR1 is SNHLY and CDR2 FYNNEI. Trimming removed 4 bases from V and 6 bases from J; junction bases left unmatched: 13. The CDR3 contains 17 residues. The CDR3 sequence: CASSVALSGGALDTQYF. The CDR3 DNA reads TGTGCCAGCAGTGTAGCTCTCAGCGGGGGGGCACTTGATACGCAGTATTTT.